Described below is a single T cell receptor (beta chain) sequence and its context. Original analysis: Using reference gene primer amplification, nucleated cell counts were estimated. Sequencing used immunoSEQ multiplex PCR; TCRdb keeps in-frame clones, though not all of them. V, J and clone size derive from that table, while D and trimming were established from the DNA sequence. The sample carries about 270,000 clones, approximately 90% recorded once. This sample was included in a study of blood T cell repertoires in COVID-19. Recruits, aged about 18 to 100 years, lived in 20 to 30 US areas. What the recovered Cohort 3 donors had was two negative PCRs, clearance, or symptom resolution. This TCR derives from a woman aged 45-65 years who had recovered from COVID-19. The specimen sequenced was PBMCs or T cells enriched from blood (not recorded which).

CDR3 DNA sequence: TGTGCCAGCAGTCTAGTTCCGGGACAGTCCTCTGGGGCCAACGTCCTGACTTTC. Protein product: CASSLVPGQSSGANVLTF. The V gene is TRBV3-1 (or the pseudogene TRBV3-2), the J gene TRBJ2-6; 7 nucleotides align to TRBD1. The length of the CDR3 is 18 residues. Germline CDR1 reads LGHDT; CDR2 reads YNNKEL (reference sequence). Trimming took 6 bases from V and 0 from J; bases not matched to a gene: 11.